Sequencing of this TCR beta chain was carried out in a study of T cells in localized non-small cell lung cancer. Study results and caveats: Median approximately 61 top-100 tumor clones were shared with paired adjacent lung.

Measured with immunoSEQ multiplex PCR; TCRdb has only the in-frame clones, and not every one. The table has over 35,000 clones, 81% seen once; the top ten hold around 7.8%. Turning to this clone: The antigen is unknown.

Germline V CDR1 and CDR2: MNHEY, SVGAGI. This CDR3 contains 15 residues. V was pared by 0 bases and J by 3 bases, with 11 bases between. The clonotype comes from a male donor at least 60 years old with stage II lung adenocarcinoma. The chain links TRBV6-5 to TRBJ1-1; D call uncertain. This specimen consisted of peripheral blood mononuclear cells, obtained before any cancer treatment. The CDR3 here is CASSYSPTAYTEAFF. Here the CDR3 DNA reads TGTGCCAGCAGTTACTCACCTACCGCCTACACTGAAGCTTTCTTT.